This T cell receptor beta chain was sequenced during a study of blood T cell repertoires in COVID-19 (dated by TCRdb to about 2020). Some background on the complete study: Samples covering the acute and convalescent phases of COVID-19 were provided by collaborators in the United States, Italy and Spain. The material from the prospective study consisted of cDNA or gDNA derived from T cells, B-cell-depleted T cells, or PBMCs. The dataset comprised deeply sampled blood TCRbeta repertoires from subjects exposed to, actively infected with, or recovered from COVID-19. A freely available public database, intended as a resource for researchers studying the immune response to SARS-CoV-2, is where the repertoires were released. The samples were drawn from the first 160 participants of the ongoing ImmuneRACE study and from 1,254 subjects provided by 6 global collaborators. Sample metadata almost always included a de-identified subject ID, COVID-19 status, age in years and sex. Where HLA class I and class II types were available, the types were taken from metadata supplied by the sample provider, not from assay-based typing.

The paper as a whole reports these results and caveats: How much clinical and demographic metadata was included differed by source and by participant, and the metadata was provided uncurated.

Measured from the cysteine to the phenylalanine, the CDR3 is 15 residues long. Solely the CDR3 DNA is kept, with 45 bases framed from the first base. The germline V gene gives CDR1 as SGHVS and CDR2 as FNYEAQ. V loses 0 bases at its end and J loses 3 bases; junction bases beyond the gene matches: 1. Whole blood was collected in K2EDTA tubes by collaborating institutions according to the institutions' own protocols. For TCRbeta analysis, collaborators shipped samples as frozen whole blood, isolated PBMCs, or DNA extracted from either of those sample types. TCRbeta CDR3 regions were amplified from genomic DNA using the immunoSEQ Assay, a bias-controlled multiplex PCR. The published analysis was carried out like this. Within the assay, amplification of reference gene primers was used to estimate how many nucleated cells each sample contained. To quantify the absolute abundance of each unique TCRbeta CDR3 rearrangement, sequence reads were collapsed and filtered. For each sample, productive Simpson clonality was calculated by taking the square root of Simpson's diversity index across productive rearrangements. The table comes from immuneACCESS by way of TCRdb, which keeps in-frame sequences with V and J called. Part of the clones is missing from these tables; in studies checked, under half for an unresolved V gene and the rest for unknown reasons. V and J calls and clone size follow that table, whereas D and trimming were derived from the DNA. The sample has about 64,000 clones on record, about 88% of them singletons. The ten largest clones capture approximately 3.6% of the sample.

Points on this clone: Its specific antigen is unknown. No base-level quality is on record; no much larger clone is a single base apart.

The specimen was peripheral blood. This sequence originates from a man aged 65-85 years with acute or convalescent COVID-19. The chain is assembled from TRBV7-6 and TRBJ2-1; TRBD2 agrees with 8 junctional bases. The nucleotide sequence is given as TGTGCCAGCAGCTTAGCAGCGGGGGACTACAATGAGCAGTTCTTC. It translates as CASSLAAGDYNEQFF.